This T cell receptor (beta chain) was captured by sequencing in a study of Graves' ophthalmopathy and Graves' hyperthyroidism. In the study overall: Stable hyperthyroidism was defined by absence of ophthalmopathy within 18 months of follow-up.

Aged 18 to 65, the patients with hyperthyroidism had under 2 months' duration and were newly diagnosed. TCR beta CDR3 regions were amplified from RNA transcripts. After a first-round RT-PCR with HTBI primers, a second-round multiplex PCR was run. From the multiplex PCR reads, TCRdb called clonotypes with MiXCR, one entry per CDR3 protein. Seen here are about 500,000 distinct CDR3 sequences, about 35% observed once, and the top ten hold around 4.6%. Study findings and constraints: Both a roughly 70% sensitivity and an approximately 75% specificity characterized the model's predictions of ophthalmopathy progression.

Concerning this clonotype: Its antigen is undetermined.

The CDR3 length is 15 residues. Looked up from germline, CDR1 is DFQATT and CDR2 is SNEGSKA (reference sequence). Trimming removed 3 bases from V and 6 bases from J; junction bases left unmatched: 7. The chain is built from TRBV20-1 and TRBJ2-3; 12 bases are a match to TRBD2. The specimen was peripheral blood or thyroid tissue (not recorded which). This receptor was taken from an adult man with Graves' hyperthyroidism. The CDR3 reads CSASELAGGRDTQYF. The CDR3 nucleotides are TGCAGTGCTAGCGAACTAGCGGGGGGACGTGATACGCAGTATTTT.